Following are 23 T cell receptor beta chains from one sample sequenced in a study of identical twins (dated by TCRdb to between 2015 and 2016). The library was obtained by 5' RACE. The sequencing machine was an Illumina HiSeq 2000. TCRdb cleaned the public reads at Q25 with fastp, built clones with MiXCR and kept in-frame beta chains. Rows are combined by CDR3 protein, so each entry shows the most common genes and DNA. Within this sample are 1.5 million to 2 million distinct CDR3 sequences, with around 29% of them counted one time only. 0.25% to 0.3% of the sample goes to the ten largest clones. Sequenced material: cord blood. The receptors were gathered from a newborn girl in good health.

For this clonotype: An end of the junction differs from the germline gene, which may be a read error. The rearrangement uses TRBV4-1 and TRBJ1-5; tentatively, D is TRBD1 (6 bases). In germline, CDR1 is MGHRA, CDR2 YSYEKL. The CDR3 spans 15 residues. In DNA, the CDR3 is TGCGCCGGCAGCCGTCATCAGGGGAGCAATCAGCCCCAGCATTTT. This encodes CAGSRHQGSNQPQHF.

This chain uses TRBV20-1 with TRBJ2-3; TRBD1 or TRBD2 may be the D gene (5 bases each). Germline loops: CDR1 DFQATT, CDR2 SNEGSKA (reference sequence). The CDR3 sequence is 11 residues long. V was cut by 4 bases and J by 10 bases, with 12 bases left in between. CDR3 nucleotides: TGCAGTGCTACACTGGGGCGGGCGCAGTATTTT. Residues: CSATLGRAQYF.

The CDR3 here is CASSVPRGVAKNIQYF. The CDR3, as DNA: TGTGCCAGCAGTGTCCCACGGGGGGTGGCCAAAAACATTCAGTACTTC. This chain joins TRBV2 and TRBJ2-4; 7 bases align to TRBD2. The CDR3 runs to 16 residues. Germline V lookup: CDR1 SNHLY, CDR2 FYNNEI. V shed 4 bases, J shed 1 base, and the junction held 7 bases outside the gene matches.

This clonotype was observed a few times. This rearrangement joins TRBV7-2 to TRBJ2-3; possibly TRBD1 for D (5 bases). The V and J ends lost 3 bases and 4 bases respectively, with 20 bases between them. CDR3 size: 17 residues. CDR1 is SGHTA and CDR2 is FQGNSA in the germline V gene. The CDR3 here is CASSFHPGISGADTQYF. The CDR3 nucleotides are TGTGCCAGCAGCTTCCATCCAGGGATCTCAGGAGCAGATACGCAGTATTTT. Full variable domain (outside the CDR3, taken from reference TRBV7-2 and TRBJ2-3): GAGVSQSPSNKVTEKGKDVELRCDPISGHTALYWYRQSLGQGLEFLIYFQGNSAPDKSGLPSDRFSAERTGGSVSTLTIQRTQQEDSAVYLCASSFHPGISGADTQYFGPGTRLTVL.

The chain has TRBV25-1 and TRBJ1-4, with D possibly TRBD1 on 6 matching bases. From germline, CDR1 is MGHDK and CDR2 SYGVNS. This CDR3 is 15 amino acids long. V was cut by 2 bases and J by 8 bases, with 15 bases left in between. Here the CDR3 DNA reads TGTGCCAGCAGTGAACAGGGGACGCTAAGGGAAAAACTGTTTTTT. It codes for CASSEQGTLREKLFF.

This clonotype has only a few counts. The gene calls are TRBV29-1 and TRBJ2-3; the match to TRBD1 covers 7 bases. The CDR3 sequence is 16 residues long. From germline, CDR1 is SQVTM and CDR2 ANQGSEA. The V and J ends lost 5 bases and 3 bases, in that order; junction bases with no gene match: 14. CDR3 bases: TGCAGCGTTAGTGGAAACGAGGGGGCCTGGACAGATACGCAGTATTTT. It is translated as CSVSGNEGAWTDTQYF.

This clonotype was observed a few times. The J gene is TRBJ2-7, the V gene TRBV12-3 or TRBV12-4; D ambiguous. This CDR3 has 14 residues. V shed 1 base and J shed 0 bases, with 7 bases lying between them. CDR3 in DNA: TGTGCCAGCAGTTTAGGGGATCCCTCCTACGAGCAGTACTTC. Protein product: CASSLGDPSYEQYF.

This clonotype was observed a handful of times. This sequence joins TRBV7-2 and TRBJ2-3; D is unresolved. V was cut by 1 base and J by 4 bases, with 9 bases left in between. The length of the CDR3 is 14 residues. CDR1 is SGHTA and CDR2 is FQGNSA in the germline V gene. CDR3 loop: CASSLVPSSDTQYF. In nucleotides, the CDR3 is TGTGCCAGCAGCTTAGTTCCTTCTTCAGATACGCAGTATTTT.

V usage is TRBV12-3 or TRBV12-4 and J usage is TRBJ2-6; D not certain. The CDR3 is 15 amino acids. The V gene lost 6 bases and the J gene lost 2 bases, with 11 bases spanning the gap. In DNA form, the CDR3 reads TGTGCCAGCAGCTATCGTGCCCCTGGGGCCAACGTCCTGACTTTC. This translates into CASSYRAPGANVLTF.

The chain recombines TRBV4-2 with TRBJ2-7, with D possibly TRBD1 on 6 matching bases. Looked up from germline, CDR1 is LGHNA and CDR2 is YNFKEQ. The CDR3 spans 17 residues. V lost 1 base and J lost 7, with 23 bases in between. In nucleotides, the CDR3 is TGTGCCAGCAGCCAAGTCAACACAGGGACCCTCTACAATGAGCAGTACTTC. It is translated as CASSQVNTGTLYNEQYF.

The rearrangement uses TRBV12-3 or TRBV12-4 and TRBJ1-1; 7 nucleotides line up with TRBD1. V shed 6 bases and J 13 bases; nucleotides not matched to a gene: 14. This CDR3 contains 13 residues. The chain's CDR3 is CASSPPPGQRVFF. CDR3 DNA: TGTGCCAGCAGCCCACCTCCGGGACAGAGAGTTTTCTTT.

This clonotype showed up just a few times. This sequence joins TRBV27 and TRBJ2-7; D is perhaps TRBD1 or TRBD2 (6 bases each). The CDR3 covers 15 residues. CDR1 and CDR2 (germline): MNHEY, SMNVEV (reference sequence). Trimming stripped 2 bases from V and 0 bases from J, with 11 bases between. The CDR3 sequence is CASSLGGPLSYEQYF. CDR3 in DNA: TGTGCCAGCAGTTTAGGGGGGCCTCTCTCCTACGAGCAGTACTTC.

The J gene is TRBJ1-2, the V gene TRBV5-1, with D perhaps matching TRBD1 (5 bases). CDR3 length: 14 residues. Germline CDR1 is SGHRS and CDR2 is YFSETQ. V was cut by 0 bases and J by 2 bases, with 8 bases left in between. The CDR3 DNA sequence: TGCGCCAGCAGCTTGGACAGGAACAACTATGGCTACACCTTC. Translating it yields CASSLDRNNYGYTF.

The gene calls are TRBV20-1 and TRBJ2-7, with 11 bases lining up with TRBD2. The CDR3 sequence is 14 residues long. Germline CDR1 DFQATT, CDR2 SNEGSKA (reference sequence). Losses at the gene ends were 8 bases for V and 5 bases for J; bases not matched to a gene: 11. The CDR3 DNA reads as TGCAGTTCAGTCAGACTAGCGGGAATAAACGAGCAGTACTTC. Protein sequence: CSSVRLAGINEQYF.

This chain links TRBV2 with TRBJ1-5; D not resolved. With 3 bases removed from V and 1 base from J, the gap between germline ends came to 10 bases. Per the germline V gene, CDR1 is SNHLY and CDR2 is FYNNEI. The CDR3 runs 15 residues. The CDR3 protein is CASSDGGRSNQPQHF. As DNA, the CDR3 is TGTGCCAGCAGTGACGGAGGGAGGAGCAATCAGCCCCAGCATTTT.

This clonotype has a handful of counts. The V call is TRBV25-1, the J call TRBJ2-7; D is perhaps TRBD2 (5 bases). The closer fit of TRBJ2-5 to the DNA end suggests the J call may be wrong. This CDR3 is built from 17 residues. Germline CDR1 is MGHDK and CDR2 is SYGVNS. The CDR3 nucleotides read TGTGCCAGCAGTGAACTTCGAGATATAGCCCCGGGGGAGACCCAGTACTTC. Amino acid sequence: CASSELRDIAPGETQYF.

CDR3 loop: CATSRDSRETQYF. In DNA form, the CDR3 reads TGTGCCACCAGCAGAGATTCGAGGGAGACCCAGTACTTC. The chain links TRBV15 to TRBJ2-7; D gene ambiguous. Judging by the DNA end, TRBJ2-5 fits better; the J call may be wrong. The germline gives CDR1 LNHNV, CDR2 YYDKDF (reference sequence). CDR3 length: 13 residues.

Comment on this clonotype: Germline is not matched at one junction end, which may reflect a read error. The chain carries TRBV28 and TRBJ2-3, with TRBD2 identical over 12 bases. The CDR3 sequence is 18 residues long. Germline lookup yields CDR1 MDHEN and CDR2 SYDVKM. The CDR3 nucleotides read TGTGCCAGCAGTTTAGCGACTAGCGGGAGACTTGGCACAGGTACGCAGTATTTT. The encoded protein is CASSLATSGRLGTGTQYF.

This clonotype was counted ten times or more. The chain uses TRBV25-1 and TRBJ1-2; D not certain. Trimming removed 6 bases at V and 1 base at J, with 6 bases between. The CDR3 has 12 residues. CDR1 MGHDK and CDR2 SYGVNS come from the germline V gene. CDR3 protein: CASSGNNYGYTF. The CDR3 nucleotides are TGTGCCAGCAGCGGCAATAACTATGGCTACACCTTC.

The chain has TRBV7-2 and TRBJ2-3, with D uncertain. Trimming left V 3 bases short and J 3 bases short, with 10 bases between. The CDR3 runs to 14 residues. CDR1 is SGHTA, CDR2 FQGNSA, per germline. The chain's CDR3 is CASSFRFGTDTQYF. CDR3 sequence (DNA): TGTGCCAGCAGCTTTCGTTTCGGGACAGATACGCAGTATTTT.

The gene calls are TRBV5-5 and TRBJ2-5; 7 bases map to TRBD2. V was clipped by 4 bases and J by 4 bases; unmatched bases: 4. The germline V gene has CDR1 SGHKS and CDR2 YYEKEE (reference sequence). This CDR3 comprises 13 residues. The CDR3 DNA sequence: TGTGCCAGCAGCCCGGGACTAATAGAGACCCAGTACTTC. This codes for CASSPGLIETQYF.

Only a few counts were recorded for this clonotype. The rearrangement uses TRBV19 and TRBJ2-7, with D uncertain. The CDR3 sequence is 15 residues long. CDR1 is LNHDA, CDR2 SQIVND, per germline (reference sequence). Trimming took off 3 bases at V and 0 bases at J, with 12 bases between the two ends. CDR3 bases: TGTGCCAGTAGTATCGCTCCAAGGAGCTCCTACGAGCAGTACTTC. Its protein product is CASSIAPRSSYEQYF.

The chain is built from TRBV4-1 and TRBJ2-1; D is undetermined. TRBJ2-7 matches the DNA end more closely, so the J call is doubtful. The CDR3 sequence is 16 residues long. Germline CDR1 and CDR2: MGHRA and YSYEKL. The CDR3 loop is CASSQQAFSVYNEQYF. As DNA, the CDR3 is TGCGCCAGCAGCCAACAAGCCTTTTCGGTTTACAATGAGCAGTACTTC.